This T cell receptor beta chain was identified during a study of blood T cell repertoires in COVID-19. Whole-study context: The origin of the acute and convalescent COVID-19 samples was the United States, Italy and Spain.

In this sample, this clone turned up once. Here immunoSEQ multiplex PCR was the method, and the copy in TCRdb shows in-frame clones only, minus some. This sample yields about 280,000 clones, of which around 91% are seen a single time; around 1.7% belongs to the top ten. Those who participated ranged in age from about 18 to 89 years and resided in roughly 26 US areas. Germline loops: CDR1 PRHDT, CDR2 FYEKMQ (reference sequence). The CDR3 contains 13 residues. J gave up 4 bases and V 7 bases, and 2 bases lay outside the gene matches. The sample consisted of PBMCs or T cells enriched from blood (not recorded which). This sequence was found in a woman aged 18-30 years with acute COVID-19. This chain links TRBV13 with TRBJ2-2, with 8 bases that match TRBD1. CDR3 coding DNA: TGTGCCAGCAAAACAGGGGGCACCGGGGAGCTGTTTTTT. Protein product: CASKTGGTGELFF.